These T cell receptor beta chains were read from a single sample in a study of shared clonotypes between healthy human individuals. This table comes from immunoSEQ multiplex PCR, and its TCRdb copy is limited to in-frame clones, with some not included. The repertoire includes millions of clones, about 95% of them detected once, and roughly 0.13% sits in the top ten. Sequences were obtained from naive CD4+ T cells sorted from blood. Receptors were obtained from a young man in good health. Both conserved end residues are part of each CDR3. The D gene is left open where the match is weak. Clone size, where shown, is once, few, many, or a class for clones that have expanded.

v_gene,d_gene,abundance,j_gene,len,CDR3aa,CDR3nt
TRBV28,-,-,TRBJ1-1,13,CASSFESGAEAFF,TGTGCCAGCAGTTTTGAGTCTGGCGCTGAAGCTTTCTTT
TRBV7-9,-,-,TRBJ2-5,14,CASSLGTAQETQYF,TGTGCCAGCAGCTTAGGGACAGCTCAAGAGACCCAGTACTTC
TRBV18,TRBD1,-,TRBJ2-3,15,CASSRGTGRTDTQYF,TGTGCCAGCTCCCGCGGGACAGGGCGCACAGATACGCAGTATTTT
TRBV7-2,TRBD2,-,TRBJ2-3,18,CASSFRIAGGPSTDTQYF,TGTGCCAGCAGCTTCCGTATAGCGGGAGGGCCGAGCACAGATACGCAGTATTTT
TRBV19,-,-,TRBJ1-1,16,CASSRLPAGLNTEAFF,TGTGCCAGTAGCCGATTACCTGCAGGGCTGAACACTGAAGCTTTCTTT
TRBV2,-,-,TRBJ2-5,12,CATKSGKETQYF,TGTGCCACGAAATCCGGAAAAGAGACCCAGTACTTC
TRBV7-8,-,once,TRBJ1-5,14,CASSLYGSGQPQHF,TGTGCCAGCAGCTTATACGGGTCGGGTCAGCCCCAGCATTTT
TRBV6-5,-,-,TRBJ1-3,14,CASRSGGSGNTIYF,TGTGCCAGCCGGTCGGGGGGCTCTGGAAACACCATATATTTT
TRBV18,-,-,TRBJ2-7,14,CASSAWADIYEQYF,TGTGCCAGCTCCGCATGGGCGGACATCTACGAGCAGTACTTC
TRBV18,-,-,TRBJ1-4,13,CASSPGGGEKLFF,TGTGCCAGCTCACCAGGGGGGGGCGAAAAACTGTTTTTT
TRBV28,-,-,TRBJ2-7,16,CASTPATGYKAYEQYF,TGTGCCAGCACCCCGGCAACAGGGTACAAGGCCTACGAGCAGTACTTC
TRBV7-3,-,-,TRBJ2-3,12,CASRGVTDTQYF,TGTGCCAGCAGAGGGGTTACCGATACGCAGTATTTT
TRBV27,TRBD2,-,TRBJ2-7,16,CASRKSPGLAAYEQYF,TGTGCCAGCAGAAAATCCCCGGGACTAGCGGCCTACGAGCAGTACTTC
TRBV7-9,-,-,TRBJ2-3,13,CASSGFRADTQYF,TGTGCCAGCAGCGGGTTCAGGGCAGATACGCAGTATTTT
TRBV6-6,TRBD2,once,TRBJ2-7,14,CASSRAGGMGEQYF,TGTGCCAGCTCCCGCGCGGGAGGAATGGGCGAGCAGTACTTC
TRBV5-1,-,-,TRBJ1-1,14,CASSLEPANTEAFF,TGCGCCAGCAGCTTGGAGCCGGCGAACACTGAAGCTTTCTTT
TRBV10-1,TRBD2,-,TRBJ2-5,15,CASSEASGAQETQYF,TGCGCCAGCAGTGAGGCTAGCGGAGCCCAAGAGACCCAGTACTTC
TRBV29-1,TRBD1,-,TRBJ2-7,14,CSVEEGTGAYEQYF,TGCAGCGTTGAAGAAGGGACAGGAGCCTACGAGCAGTACTTC
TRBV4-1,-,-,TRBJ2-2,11,CASSLYGELFF,TGCGCCAGCAGCCTTTACGGGGAGCTGTTTTTT
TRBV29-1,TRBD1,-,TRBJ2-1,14,CSVETGENYNEQFF,TGCAGCGTTGAGACAGGGGAAAACTACAATGAGCAGTTCTTC
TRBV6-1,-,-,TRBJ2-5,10,CASSHETQYF,TGTGCCAGCAGCCACGAGACCCAGTACTTC
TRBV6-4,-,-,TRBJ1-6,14,CASSRGDVNSPLHF,TGTGCCAGCAGTAGGGGGGACGTTAATTCACCCCTCCACTTT
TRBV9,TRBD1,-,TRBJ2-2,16,CASSPTGGAVPGELFF,TGTGCCAGCAGCCCTACAGGGGGCGCGGTGCCCGGGGAGCTGTTTTTT
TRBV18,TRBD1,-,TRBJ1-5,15,CASSAQDRRDQPQHF,TGTGCCAGCTCAGCTCAGGACAGGCGCGATCAGCCCCAGCATTTT
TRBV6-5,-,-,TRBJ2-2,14,CASSYLQGAGELFF,TGTGCCAGCAGTTACTTACAGGGCGCCGGGGAGCTGTTTTTT
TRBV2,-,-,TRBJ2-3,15,CASSEAGGAADTQYF,TGTGCCAGCAGTGAAGCTGGGGGGGCGGCAGATACGCAGTATTTT
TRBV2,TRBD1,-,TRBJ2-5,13,CASNGDRVETQYF,TGTGCCAGCAATGGGGACAGGGTGGAGACCCAGTACTTC
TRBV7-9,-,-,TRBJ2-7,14,CASSLGTGRYEQYF,TGTGCCAGCAGCTTAGGTACAGGGCGATACGAGCAGTACTTC
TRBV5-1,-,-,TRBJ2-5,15,CASSLAVLREKTQYF,TGCGCCAGCAGCTTGGCGGTGCTGCGGGAAAAGACCCAGTACTTC
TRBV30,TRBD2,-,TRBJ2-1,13,CAWSVTGGFEQFF,TGTGCCTGGAGTGTTACGGGAGGGTTTGAGCAGTTCTTC
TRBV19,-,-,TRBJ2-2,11,CASSTSRELFF,TGTGCCAGTAGTACCTCCAGGGAGCTGTTTTTT
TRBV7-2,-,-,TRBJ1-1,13,CASSLVSDTEAFF,TGTGCCAGCAGCTTAGTCTCGGACACTGAAGCTTTCTTT
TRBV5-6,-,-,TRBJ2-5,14,CASIRGWVGETQYF,TGTGCCAGCATCCGTGGGTGGGTTGGTGAGACCCAGTACTTC
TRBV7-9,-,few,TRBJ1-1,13,CASMGGMNTEAFF,TGTGCCAGCATGGGAGGGATGAACACTGAAGCTTTCTTT
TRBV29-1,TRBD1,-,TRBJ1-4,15,CSVEEMGQSLEKLFF,TGCAGCGTTGAAGAGATGGGACAGAGCTTGGAAAAACTGTTTTTT
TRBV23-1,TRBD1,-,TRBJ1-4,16,CASSHLWTGWYEKLFF,TGCGCCAGCAGTCATCTCTGGACAGGGTGGTACGAAAAACTGTTTTTT
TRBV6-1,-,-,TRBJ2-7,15,CASSEALLGRGRGIF,TGTGCCAGCAGTGAAGCGCTTCTAGGTCGGGGACGAGGGATCTTC
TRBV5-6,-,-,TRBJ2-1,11,CASSYGDSPFF,TGTGCCAGCAGTTATGGGGACTCGCCGTTCTTC
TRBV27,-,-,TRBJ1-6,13,CASMGRNNSPLHF,TGTGCCAGCATGGGAAGAAATAATTCACCCCTCCACTTT
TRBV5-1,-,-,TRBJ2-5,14,CASSLAPLRETQYF,TGCGCCAGCAGCTTGGCTCCTTTGCGAGAGACCCAGTACTTC
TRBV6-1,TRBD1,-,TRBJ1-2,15,CASTVGFTGETGYTF,TGTGCCAGCACCGTGGGTTTTACAGGGGAGACGGGCTACACCTTC
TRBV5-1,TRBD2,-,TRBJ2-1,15,CASSLGGTTYNEQFF,TGCGCCAGCAGCTTGGGCGGGACTACGTACAATGAGCAGTTCTTC
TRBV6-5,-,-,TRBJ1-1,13,CASTIPGNTEAFF,TGTGCCAGCACCATCCCGGGAAACACTGAAGCTTTCTTT
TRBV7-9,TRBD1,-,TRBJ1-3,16,CASSSSQGGSGNTIYF,TGTGCCAGCAGCTCTTCCCAGGGGGGGTCTGGAAACACCATATATTTT
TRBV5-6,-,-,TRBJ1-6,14,CASSLGERSSPLHF,TGTGCCAGCAGCTTGGGGGAGCGTAGTTCACCCCTCCACTTT
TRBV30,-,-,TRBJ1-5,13,CAWGRFSNQPQHF,TGTGCCTGGGGACGTTTTAGCAATCAGCCCCAGCATTTT
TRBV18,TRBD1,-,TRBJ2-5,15,CASSPIRDRKETQYF,TGTGCCAGCTCACCAATCCGGGACAGAAAAGAGACCCAGTACTTC
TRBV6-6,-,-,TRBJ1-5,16,CASSQGRDYSNQPQHF,TGTGCCAGCAGTCAAGGGAGGGACTATAGCAATCAGCCCCAGCATTTT
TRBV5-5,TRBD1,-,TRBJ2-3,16,CASSSLTGGGTDTQYF,TGTGCCAGCAGCTCATTGACAGGGGGCGGCACAGATACGCAGTATTTT
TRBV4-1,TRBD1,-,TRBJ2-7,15,CASSQGDRGTYEQYF,TGCGCCAGCAGCCAAGGGGACAGGGGAACCTACGAGCAGTACTTC
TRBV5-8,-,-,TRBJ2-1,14,CASSLVAAPNEQFF,TGTGCCAGCAGCTTGGTTGCGGCCCCCAATGAGCAGTTCTTC
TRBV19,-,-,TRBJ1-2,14,CASSIGRMDYGYTF,TGTGCCAGTAGTATCGGTAGGATGGACTATGGCTACACCTTC
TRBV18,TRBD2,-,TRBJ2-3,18,CASSPRTREGRPSDTQYF,TGTGCCAGCTCACCCCGGACCAGGGAGGGCCGTCCTTCAGATACGCAGTATTTT
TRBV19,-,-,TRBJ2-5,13,CATKGDFSETQYF,TGTGCCACTAAAGGGGACTTTTCGGAGACCCAGTACTTC
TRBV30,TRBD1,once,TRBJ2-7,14,CAWSVESGGYEQYF,TGTGCCTGGAGTGTTGAATCAGGGGGCTACGAGCAGTACTTC
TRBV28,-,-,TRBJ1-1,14,CASSSHSGATEAFF,TGTGCCAGCAGTTCTCACTCAGGGGCCACTGAAGCTTTCTTT
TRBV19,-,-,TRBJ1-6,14,CASSIIEGNSPLHF,TGTGCCAGTAGTATCATAGAGGGCAATTCACCCCTCCACTTT
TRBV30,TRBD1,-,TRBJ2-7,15,CAWRGKGQGTYEQYF,TGTGCCTGGAGGGGAAAGGGACAGGGTACCTACGAGCAGTACTTC
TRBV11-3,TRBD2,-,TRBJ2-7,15,CASSAGSAGGYEQYF,TGTGCCAGCAGCGCGGGGAGTGCGGGGGGCTACGAGCAGTACTTC
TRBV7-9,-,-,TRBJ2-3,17,CASSRPKRVTSTDTQYF,TGTGCCAGCAGCCGCCCGAAACGGGTTACGAGCACAGATACGCAGTATTTT